This TCR beta chain was captured by sequencing in a study of OX40 agonist ivuxolimab in advanced cancers. Some background on the complete study: Ivuxolimab was an agonistic, fully human IgG2 monoclonal antibody directed against OX40 (CD134), a costimulatory receptor. Intravenous ivuxolimab was administered to patients every 2 weeks at six dose levels: 0.01, 0.1, 0.3, 1.5, 3 and 10 mg/kg. Of the approximately 50 dose-escalation patients, hepatocellular carcinoma was present in about 19, melanoma in roughly 15, renal cell carcinoma in 9 and head and neck cancer in 9. In the dose-escalation cohort, 75% to 90% of patients were male, and the mean age was 60 years with a range of roughly 20 to 80. Patients were allowed to have had prior anti-PD-1, anti-PD-L1 or anti-CTLA-4 therapy, and less than 45% of the dose-escalation patients had previously received checkpoint inhibitors. Partial responses occurred in three dose-escalation patients, of whom one had hepatocellular carcinoma and two had cutaneous melanoma. Peripheral TCRbeta sequencing was intended to test whether TCR sequence diversity was altered and clonal T-cell expansion was caused by ivuxolimab. The paper describes the monotherapy dose-escalation part (N ≈ 52 patients) of the phase I trial of ivuxolimab. The research as a whole found: Partial responders in the 0.1-3.0 mg/kg groups had among the lowest normalized peripheral clonal expansion, especially among CD8+ T cells. At doses from 0.1 to 3.0 mg/kg, clonal expansion was seen in both CD4+ and CD8+ blood T cells between baseline and week 6. Low levels of normalized T-cell clonal expansion were also seen in some patients who did not respond. The antigen specificity of the clonally expanded peripheral T cells was not determined. After ivuxolimab, CD8+ T cells had more expanded clones than CD4+ T cells on average.

Patients with autoimmune disease history or receiving systemic immunosuppression were excluded from the trial. Peripheral blood for TCR sequencing was collected from all dose cohorts at baseline, on cycle 4 day 1, and on cycle 7 day 1. The samples were drawn from a first-in-human, open-label, multicenter phase I dose-escalation trial of ivuxolimab. Adults with locally advanced or metastatic head and neck squamous cell, hepatocellular, melanoma or renal cell carcinoma were enrolled in the trial. Before TCR sequencing, CD4+ and CD8+ T cells were separately sorted from peripheral blood. A word on this clone: Its recognized antigen is unknown. One base away there is no much larger clone; base qualities are not given.

For sequencing of the TCRbeta CDR3 region, genomic DNA was extracted from the sorted cells. TCRbeta CDR3 regions were sequenced using the immunoSEQ Assay. TCRdb obtained this table from immuneACCESS and retained in-frame rearrangements with V and J assigned. These tables miss some clones; where compared with another copy, unresolved V genes account for less than half of the shortfall, and the remainder is unexplained. Counted in this sample were roughly 38,000 clones; about 70% of them appeared once. Together, the top ten hold approximately 18% of the sample. The V end gives up 0 bases and the J end 11 bases, leaving 17 bases in the junction not matched to a gene. From the cysteine through the phenylalanine, the CDR3 covers 17 amino acids. CDR3 DNA only is kept here, 51 bases in frame from base 1. CDR1 MGHDK and CDR2 SYGVNS were looked up in the germline V gene.

The source material was CD4+ or CD8+ T cells sorted from blood, sampled in a trial of the OX40 agonist ivuxolimab. This clonotype was obtained from an adult with an advanced solid tumor such as melanoma, head and neck, liver or kidney cancer. The V gene is TRBV25-1 and the J gene is TRBJ1-1; 8 of the junction bases match TRBD1. Read as DNA, the sequence is TGTGCCAGCAGTGAATATCCGGGGACAGGTTTAATAGACGCGGCTTTCTTT. Translated, this is CASSEYPGTGLIDAAFF.